This T cell receptor (beta chain) is from a study of T cells in Graves' hyperthyroidism and ophthalmopathy. Study overall: At initial diagnosis, before any treatment had begun, peripheral blood was obtained.

Patients were excluded for uncontrolled infection, other autoimmune disease, pregnancy or lactation. From under 12 ml of fresh peripheral blood, PBMCs were isolated. CDR1 MNHNS and CDR2 SASEGT come from the germline V gene. The CDR3 is 14 amino acids. V dropped 7 bases and J dropped 10 bases, with 20 bases sitting between them. TCR beta CDR3 sequences were amplified from RNA transcripts. The primer set for the first-round RT-PCR of the TCR CDR3 was HTBI. In TCRdb, the multiplex PCR reads were re-called with MiXCR into one record per CDR3 protein. The data contain about 350,000 distinct CDR3 sequences, roughly 15% of them singletons. The table lists this clonotype with a few counts. Its antigen is unidentified. Notes on the study in general: Patients with ophthalmopathy were separated from those with stable hyperthyroidism by a 13 V-J model.

The TCR comes from a woman aged 55-69 years with Graves' ophthalmopathy. This chain joins TRBV6-1 and TRBJ2-1; a possible D gene is TRBD2 (5 bases). Sequenced: blood. CDR3 in amino acids: CASTPRGRIPEQFF. CDR3 DNA sequence: TGTGCCAGCACCCCCCGAGGGCGGATCCCCGAGCAGTTCTTC.